The clone carrying this T cell receptor beta chain was picked up a small number of times. This specimen comes from a study of blood T cell repertoires in COVID-19. The overall study: Sites across the United States, Italy and Spain contributed samples from acute and convalescent COVID-19. PBMCs, B-cell-depleted T cells, or T cells were the source of the cDNA or gDNA that made up the material.

Under the authors' procedure: Amplification from reference gene primers served as the basis for estimated nucleated cell counts. The table came from immunoSEQ multiplex PCR; TCRdb's copy has only in-frame clones and leaves some out. V and J calls and clone size are copied from that table; D and trimming were computed from the DNA. Here the sample spans some 150,000 clones, about four fifths being singletons. The V and J ends lost 4 bases and 5 bases respectively, with 6 bases between them. This CDR3 has 12 amino acids. The sample was peripheral blood. The clonotype originates from a human donor in a cohort sampled during active COVID-19. The chain is built from TRBV12-3 or TRBV12-4 and TRBJ1-5; D remains ambiguous. This CDR3 is CASSSVDQPQHF. CDR3 nucleotide sequence: TGTGCCAGCAGTTCAGTGGATCAGCCCCAGCATTTT.